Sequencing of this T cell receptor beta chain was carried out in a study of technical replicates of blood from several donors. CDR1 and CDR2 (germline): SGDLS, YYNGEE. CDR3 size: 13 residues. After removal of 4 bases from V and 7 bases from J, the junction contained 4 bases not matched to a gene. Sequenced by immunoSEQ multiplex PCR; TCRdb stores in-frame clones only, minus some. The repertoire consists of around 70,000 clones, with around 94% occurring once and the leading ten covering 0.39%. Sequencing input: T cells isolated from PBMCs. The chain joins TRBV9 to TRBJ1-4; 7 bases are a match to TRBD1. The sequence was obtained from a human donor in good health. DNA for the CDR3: TGTGCCAGCAGCTTAGGGACAGTTGAAAAACTGTTTTTT. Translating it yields CASSLGTVEKLFF.